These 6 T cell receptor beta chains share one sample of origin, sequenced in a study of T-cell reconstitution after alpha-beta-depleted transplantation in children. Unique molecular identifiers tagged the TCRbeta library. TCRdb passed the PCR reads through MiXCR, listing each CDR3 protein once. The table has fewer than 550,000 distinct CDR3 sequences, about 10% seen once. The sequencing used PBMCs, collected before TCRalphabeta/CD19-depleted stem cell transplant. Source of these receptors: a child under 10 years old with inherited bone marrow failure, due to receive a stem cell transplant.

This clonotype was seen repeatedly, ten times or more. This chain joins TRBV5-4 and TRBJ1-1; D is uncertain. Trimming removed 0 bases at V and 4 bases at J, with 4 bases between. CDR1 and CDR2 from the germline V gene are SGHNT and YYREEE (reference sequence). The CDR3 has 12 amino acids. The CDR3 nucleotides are TGTGCCAGCAGCTTGGATATCACTGAAGCTTTCTTT. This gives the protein CASSLDITEAFF.

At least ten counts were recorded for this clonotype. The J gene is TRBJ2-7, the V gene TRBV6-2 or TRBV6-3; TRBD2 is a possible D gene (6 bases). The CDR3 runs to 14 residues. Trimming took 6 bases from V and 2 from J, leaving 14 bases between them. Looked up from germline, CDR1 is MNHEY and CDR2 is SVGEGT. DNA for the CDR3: TGTGCCAGCAGAACCCCGGGACTGACCTACGAGCAGTACTTC. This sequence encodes CASRTPGLTYEQYF.

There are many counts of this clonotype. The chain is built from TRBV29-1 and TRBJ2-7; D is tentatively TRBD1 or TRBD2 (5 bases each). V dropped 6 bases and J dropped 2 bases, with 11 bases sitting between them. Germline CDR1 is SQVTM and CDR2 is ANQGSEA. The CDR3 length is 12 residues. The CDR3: CSVRDGTYEQYF. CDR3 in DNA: TGCAGCGTCCGGGACGGGACCTACGAGCAGTACTTC.

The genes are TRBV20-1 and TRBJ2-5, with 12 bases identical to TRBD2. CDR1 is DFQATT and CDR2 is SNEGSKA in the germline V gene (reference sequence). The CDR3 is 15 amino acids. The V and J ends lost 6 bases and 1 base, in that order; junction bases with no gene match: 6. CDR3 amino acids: CSAAGTSGSQETQYF. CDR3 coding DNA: TGCAGTGCGGCCGGGACTAGCGGGTCCCAAGAGACCCAGTACTTC.

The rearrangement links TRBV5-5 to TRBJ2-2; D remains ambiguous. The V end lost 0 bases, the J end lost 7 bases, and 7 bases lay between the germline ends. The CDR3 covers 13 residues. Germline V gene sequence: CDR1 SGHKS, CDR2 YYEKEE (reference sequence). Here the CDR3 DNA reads TGTGCCAGCAGCTTGGGATCCCACGGGGAGCTGTTTTTT. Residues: CASSLGSHGELFF.

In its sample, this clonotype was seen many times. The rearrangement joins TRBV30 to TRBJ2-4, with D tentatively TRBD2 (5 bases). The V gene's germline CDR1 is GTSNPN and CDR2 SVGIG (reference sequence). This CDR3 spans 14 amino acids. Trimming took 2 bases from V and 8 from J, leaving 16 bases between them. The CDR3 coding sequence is TGTGCCTGGAGTCCCCACTCGGAGGTGGACATTCAGTACTTC. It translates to CAWSPHSEVDIQYF. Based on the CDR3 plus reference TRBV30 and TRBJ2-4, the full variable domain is SQTIHQWPATLVQPVGSPLSLECTVEGTSNPNLYWYRQAAGRGLQLLFYSVGIGQISSEVPQNLSASRPQDRQFILSSKKLLLSDSGFYLCAWSPHSEVDIQYFGAGTRLSVL.